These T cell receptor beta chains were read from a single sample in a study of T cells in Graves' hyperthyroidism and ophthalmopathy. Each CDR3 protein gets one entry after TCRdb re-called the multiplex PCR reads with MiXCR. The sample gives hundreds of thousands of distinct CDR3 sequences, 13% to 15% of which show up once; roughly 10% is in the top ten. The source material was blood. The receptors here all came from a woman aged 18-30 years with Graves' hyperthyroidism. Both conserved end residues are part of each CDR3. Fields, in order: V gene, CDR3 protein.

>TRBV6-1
CASSVPQDTQYF
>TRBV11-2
CASSMGLAGFTLNTGELFF
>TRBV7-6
CASSSSGTSYEQYF
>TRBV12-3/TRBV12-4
CASSQQGELGGYTF
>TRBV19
CASKRARGSPDTQYF
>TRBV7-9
CASSERGTPLEQYF
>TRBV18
CASSPGPTAITEAFF
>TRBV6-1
CASSYLQQNEKLFF
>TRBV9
CASSVSSGSYNEQFF
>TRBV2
CASSGLGSAYEQYF
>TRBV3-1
CASSQVFVRARNTEAFF
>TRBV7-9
CASSFLAGVSSEELFF
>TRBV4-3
CASSPTSGGAQETQYF
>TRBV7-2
CASSLGVRINEQFF
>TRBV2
CASSGTSGSPTGELFF
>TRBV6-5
CASSYSPSGSYGAQYF
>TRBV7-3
CASSFTPGQGAYEQYF
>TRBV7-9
CASSGVQGGSYNEQFF
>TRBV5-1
CASSEGPGSTEAFF
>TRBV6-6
CASSYSWELRTDTQYF
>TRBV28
CASRVLTGELFF
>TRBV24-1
CATSDRPGPSYNEQFF